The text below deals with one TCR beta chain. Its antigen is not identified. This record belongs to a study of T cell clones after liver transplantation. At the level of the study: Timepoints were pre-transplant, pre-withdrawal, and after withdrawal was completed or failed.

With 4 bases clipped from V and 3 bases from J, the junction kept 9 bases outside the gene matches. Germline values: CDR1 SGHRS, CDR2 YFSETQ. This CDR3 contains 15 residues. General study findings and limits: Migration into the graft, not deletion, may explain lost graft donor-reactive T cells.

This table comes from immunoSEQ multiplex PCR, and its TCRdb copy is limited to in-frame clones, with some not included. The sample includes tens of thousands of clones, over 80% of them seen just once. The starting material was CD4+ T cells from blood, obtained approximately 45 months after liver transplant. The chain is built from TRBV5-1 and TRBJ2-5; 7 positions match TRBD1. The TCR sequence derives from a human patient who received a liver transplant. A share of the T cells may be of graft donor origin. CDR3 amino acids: CASSITQGMEETQYF. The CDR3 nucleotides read TGCGCCAGCAGCATTACACAGGGGATGGAAGAGACCCAGTACTTC.